This TCR beta chain was recovered during a study of response to subunit inactivated influenza vaccine. Broader study findings: That few new T cells are recruited by each seasonal influenza vaccination was the authors' suggestion.

TCRdb itself ran the RT-PCR reads through MiXCR, one entry per CDR3 protein. This sample has some 500,000 distinct CDR3 sequences, with 10% to 15% found just once. Regarding this clonotype: Its target is unknown.

The TCR was taken from a middle-aged man who received an inactivated influenza vaccine. The sample in question was PBMCs from blood, obtained about 40 days after vaccination.

For the CDR3, the DNA is TGTGCCAGCAGCCAAGGACGTGAAGCTTTCTTT. Residues: CASSQGREAFF. V gene TRBV3-1 combines with J gene TRBJ1-1; unclear D gene. The CDR3 contains 11 residues. Germline V lookup: CDR1 LGHDT, CDR2 YNNKEL (reference sequence). Trimming cost V 1 base and J 7 bases, with 4 bases left between them.